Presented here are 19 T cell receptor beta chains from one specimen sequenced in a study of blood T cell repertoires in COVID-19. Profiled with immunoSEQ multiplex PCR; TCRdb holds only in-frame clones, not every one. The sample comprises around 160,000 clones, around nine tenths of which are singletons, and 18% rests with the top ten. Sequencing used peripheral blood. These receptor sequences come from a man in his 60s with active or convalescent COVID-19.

CDR3 amino acids: CASSQQGHSPLHF. CDR3 DNA sequence: TGTGCCAGCAGCCAACAGGGTCACTCACCCCTCCACTTT. The chain combines TRBV14 with TRBJ1-6; tentatively, D is TRBD1 (5 bases). CDR3 length: 13 residues. Germline V CDR1 and CDR2: SGHDN, FVKESK. V lost 2 bases, J lost 10 bases, and 9 bases lay in between. The full variable domain, its missing parts supplied by reference TRBV14 and TRBJ1-6, is EAGVTQFPSHSVIEKGQTVTLRCDPISGHDNLYWYRRVMGKEIKFLLHFVKESKQDESGMPNNRFLAERTGGTYSTLKVQPAELEDSGVYFCASSQQGHSPLHFGNGTRLTVT.

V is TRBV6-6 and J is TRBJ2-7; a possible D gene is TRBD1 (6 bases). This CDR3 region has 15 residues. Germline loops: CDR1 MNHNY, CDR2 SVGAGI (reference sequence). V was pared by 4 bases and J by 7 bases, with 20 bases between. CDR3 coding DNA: TGTGCCAGCAGTTTCGACCGGGACATCGAACCTGAGCAGTACTTC. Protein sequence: CASSFDRDIEPEQYF.

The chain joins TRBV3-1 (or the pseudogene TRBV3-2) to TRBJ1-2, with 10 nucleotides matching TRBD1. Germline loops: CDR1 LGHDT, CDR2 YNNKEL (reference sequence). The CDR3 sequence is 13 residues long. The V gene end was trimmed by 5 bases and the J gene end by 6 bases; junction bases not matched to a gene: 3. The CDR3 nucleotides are TGTGCCAGCAGCTCGACAGGGGGCCATGGCTACACCTTC. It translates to CASSSTGGHGYTF.

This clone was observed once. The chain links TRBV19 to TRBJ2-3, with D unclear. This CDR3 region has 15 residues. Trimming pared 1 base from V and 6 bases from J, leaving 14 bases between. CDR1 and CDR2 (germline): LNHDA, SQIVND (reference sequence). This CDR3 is CASSIGGWPADTQYF. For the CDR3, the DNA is TGTGCCAGTAGTATAGGAGGTTGGCCGGCGGATACGCAGTATTTT.

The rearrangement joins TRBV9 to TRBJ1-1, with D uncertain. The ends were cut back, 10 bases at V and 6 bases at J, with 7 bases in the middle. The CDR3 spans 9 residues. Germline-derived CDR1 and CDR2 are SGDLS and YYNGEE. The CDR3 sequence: CAESAEAFF. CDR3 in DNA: TGTGCCGAATCGGCTGAAGCTTTCTTT. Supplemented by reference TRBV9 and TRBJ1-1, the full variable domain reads DSGVTQTPKHLITATGQRVTLRCSPRSGDLSVYWYQQSLDQGLQFLIQYYNGEERAKGNILERFSAQQFPDLHSELNLSSLELGDSALYFCAESAEAFFGQGTRLTVV.

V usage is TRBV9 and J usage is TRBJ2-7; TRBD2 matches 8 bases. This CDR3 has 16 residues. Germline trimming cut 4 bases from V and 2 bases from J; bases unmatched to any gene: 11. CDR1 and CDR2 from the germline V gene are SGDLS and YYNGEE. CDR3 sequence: CASSPLGLAGAYEQYF. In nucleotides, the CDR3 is TGTGCCAGCAGCCCCCTGGGGCTAGCGGGTGCCTACGAGCAGTACTTC. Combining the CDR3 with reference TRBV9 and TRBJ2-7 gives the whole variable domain DSGVTQTPKHLITATGQRVTLRCSPRSGDLSVYWYQQSLDQGLQFLIQYYNGEERAKGNILERFSAQQFPDLHSELNLSSLELGDSALYFCASSPLGLAGAYEQYFGPGTRLTVT.

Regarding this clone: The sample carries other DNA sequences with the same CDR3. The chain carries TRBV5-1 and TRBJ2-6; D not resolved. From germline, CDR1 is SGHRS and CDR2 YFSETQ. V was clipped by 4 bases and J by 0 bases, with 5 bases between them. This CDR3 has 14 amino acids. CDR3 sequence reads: CASSLSSGANVLTF. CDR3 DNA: TGCGCCAGCAGCCTGTCCTCTGGGGCCAACGTCCTGACTTTC. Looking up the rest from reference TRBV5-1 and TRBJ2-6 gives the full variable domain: KAGVTQTPRYLIKTRGQQVTLSCSPISGHRSVSWYQQTPGQGLQFLFEYFSETQRNKGNFPGRFSGRQFSNSRSEMNVSTLELGDSALYLCASSLSSGANVLTFGAGSRLTVL.

The CDR3 spells CASSFVQGDTGELFF. DNA for the CDR3: TGTGCCAGCAGCTTTGTACAGGGTGACACCGGGGAGCTGTTTTTT. This rearrangement joins TRBV5-6 to TRBJ2-2; possibly TRBD1 for D (6 bases). V lost 2 bases and J 3 bases, leaving 11 bases between the germline ends. The CDR3 loop spans 15 amino acids. CDR1 and CDR2 from the germline V gene are SGHDT and YYEEEE.

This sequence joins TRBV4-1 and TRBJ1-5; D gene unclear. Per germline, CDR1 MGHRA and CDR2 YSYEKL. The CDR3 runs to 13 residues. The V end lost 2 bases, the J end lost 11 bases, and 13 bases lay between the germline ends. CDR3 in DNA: TGCGCCAGCAGCCAACCCGGGAAGTGGACCCAGCATTTT. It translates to CASSQPGKWTQHF.

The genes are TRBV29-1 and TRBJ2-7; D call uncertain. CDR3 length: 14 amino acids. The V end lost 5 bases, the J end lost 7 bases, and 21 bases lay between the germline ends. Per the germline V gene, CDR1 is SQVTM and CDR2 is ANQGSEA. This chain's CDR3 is CSVKGPGPVGEQYF. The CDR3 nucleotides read TGCAGCGTTAAAGGGCCAGGTCCCGTGGGTGAGCAGTACTTC.

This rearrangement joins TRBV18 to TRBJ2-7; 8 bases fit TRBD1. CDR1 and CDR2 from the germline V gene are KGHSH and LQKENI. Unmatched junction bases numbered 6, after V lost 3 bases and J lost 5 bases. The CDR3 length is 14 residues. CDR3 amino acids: CASSPVTGEDEQYF. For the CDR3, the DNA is TGTGCCAGCTCACCCGTGACAGGGGAAGACGAGCAGTACTTC.

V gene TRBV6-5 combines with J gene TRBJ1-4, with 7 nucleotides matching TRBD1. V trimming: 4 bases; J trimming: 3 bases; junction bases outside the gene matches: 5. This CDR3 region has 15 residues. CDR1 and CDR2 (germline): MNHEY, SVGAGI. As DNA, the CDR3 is TGTGCCAGCAGTTCAGAGGGGGCGGCTAATGAAAAACTGTTTTTT. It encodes CASSSEGAANEKLFF.

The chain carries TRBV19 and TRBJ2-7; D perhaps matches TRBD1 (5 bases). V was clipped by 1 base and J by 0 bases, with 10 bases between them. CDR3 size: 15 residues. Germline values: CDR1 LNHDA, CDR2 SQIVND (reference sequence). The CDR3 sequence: CASSIVWGSSYEQYF. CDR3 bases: TGTGCCAGTAGTATAGTGTGGGGCAGCTCCTACGAGCAGTACTTC.

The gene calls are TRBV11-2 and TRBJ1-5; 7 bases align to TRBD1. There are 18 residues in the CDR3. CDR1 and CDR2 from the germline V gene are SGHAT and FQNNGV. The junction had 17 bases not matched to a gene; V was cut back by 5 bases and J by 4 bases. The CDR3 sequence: CASSPAKGDREMNQPQHF. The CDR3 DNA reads TGTGCCAGCAGCCCCGCCAAGGGCGACAGGGAAATGAATCAGCCCCAGCATTTT.

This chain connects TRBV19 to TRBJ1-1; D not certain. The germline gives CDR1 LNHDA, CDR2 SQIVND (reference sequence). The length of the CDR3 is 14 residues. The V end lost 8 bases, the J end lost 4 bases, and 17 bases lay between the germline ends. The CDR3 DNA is TGTGCCAGTTCGAACGGGGTGAGGGCCACTGAAGCTTTCTTT. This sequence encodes CASSNGVRATEAFF.

CDR3 sequence: CASSESRLGNTIYF. The CDR3 nucleotides are TGCGCCAGCAGTGAGTCCAGGTTGGGAAACACCATATATTTT. The V and J genes are TRBV10-2 and TRBJ1-3; no definite D call. The CDR3 loop spans 14 amino acids. Germline CDR1 is WSHSY and CDR2 is SAAADI. With 0 bases removed from V and 4 bases from J, the gap between germline ends came to 7 bases.

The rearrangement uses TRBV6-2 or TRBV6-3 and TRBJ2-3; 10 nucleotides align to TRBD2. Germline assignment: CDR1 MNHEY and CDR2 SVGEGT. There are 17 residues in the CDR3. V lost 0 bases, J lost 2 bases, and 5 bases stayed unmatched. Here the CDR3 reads CASSYSMSGGATDTQYF. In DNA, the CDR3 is TGTGCCAGCAGTTACTCGATGAGCGGGGGGGCCACAGATACGCAGTATTTT.

CDR3: CATSSPLRDRFVVTQYF. CDR3 sequence (DNA): TGTGCCACCAGCAGCCCTCTCCGGGACAGGTTTGTGGTGACCCAGTACTTC. This chain uses TRBV15 with TRBJ2-5; 8 nucleotides agree with TRBD1. The CDR3 runs to 17 residues. CDR1 is LNHNV, CDR2 YYDKDF, per germline (reference sequence). V shed 3 bases and J 7 bases; nucleotides not matched to a gene: 16.

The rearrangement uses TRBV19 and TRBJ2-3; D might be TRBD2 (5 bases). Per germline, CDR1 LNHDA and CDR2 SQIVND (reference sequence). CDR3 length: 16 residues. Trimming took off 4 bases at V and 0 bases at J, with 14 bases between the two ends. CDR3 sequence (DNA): TGTGCCAGTAGTACCGAAACACTAGGTAGCACAGATACGCAGTATTTT. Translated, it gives CASSTETLGSTDTQYF.